The 13 T cell receptor beta chains in this list originate from one sample, sequenced in a study of blood T cell repertoires in COVID-19 (dated by TCRdb to between 2020 and 2021). The receptor library was made with the immunoSEQ multiplex PCR assay. Drawn from immuneACCESS, this table holds only the in-frame rearrangements with V and J called that TCRdb kept. Clones are partly lost; checked studies trace under half to an unresolved V gene and leave the rest unexplained. Present in this sample are roughly 50,000 clones, around 80% of which were seen just once. The biggest ten clones account for over 2% of the sample. Sequenced sample: peripheral blood. The receptors here all came from a middle-aged man with acute or convalescent COVID-19.

The rearrangement joins TRBV9 to TRBJ1-4; D uncertain. V was cut by 4 bases and J by 12 bases, with 22 bases left in between. CDR3 length equals 15 residues. The germline gives CDR1 SGDLS, CDR2 YYNGEE. CDR3 DNA: TGTGCCAGCAGCAGGTCCCTGACACTTACCGGGGAACTGTTTTTT. This gives the protein CASSRSLTLTGELFF. The full variable domain, completed using reference TRBV9 and TRBJ1-4, is DSGVTQTPKHLITATGQRVTLRCSPRSGDLSVYWYQQSLDQGLQFLIQYYNGEERAKGNILERFSAQQFPDLHSELNLSSLELGDSALYFCASSRSLTLTGELFFGSGTQLSVL.

The gene calls are TRBV5-6 and TRBJ1-2; D is possibly TRBD1 (5 bases). The CDR3 has 11 amino acids. CDR1 and CDR2 from the germline V gene are SGHDT and YYEEEE. Trimming cost V 2 bases and J 8 bases, with 7 bases left between them. The CDR3 bases are TGTGCCAGCAGCTTCAGGGAAGGCTACACCTTC. This encodes CASSFREGYTF.

This rearrangement joins TRBV11-3 to TRBJ2-3, with TRBD1 as a possible D gene (5 bases). Trimming stripped 5 bases from V and 5 bases from J, with 14 bases between. This CDR3 spans 14 amino acids. Germline values: CDR1 SGHNT, CDR2 YENEEA. The CDR3 spells CASSHRGSGDTQYF. CDR3 bases: TGTGCCAGCAGCCATAGGGGATCAGGAGATACGCAGTATTTT.

The chain is built from TRBV7-8 and TRBJ2-7, with TRBD2 as a possible D gene (6 bases). The V gene's germline CDR1 is SGHVS and CDR2 FQNEAQ. This CDR3 contains 16 residues. Trimming took 5 bases from V and 3 from J, leaving 20 bases between them. In DNA, the CDR3 is TGTGCCAGCAGCGCTACATCGGAAGCGGGCTACTACGAGCAGTACTTC. This codes for CASSATSEAGYYEQYF.

The chain employs TRBV28 and TRBJ1-1; D is ambiguous. CDR1 is MDHEN and CDR2 is SYDVKM in the germline V gene. Trimming left V 2 bases short and J 1 base short, with 8 bases between. The CDR3 is 14 residues long. The CDR3 DNA follows: TGTGCCAGCAGTTTAGTTCACAAGAACACTGAAGCTTTCTTT. Translated, it gives CASSLVHKNTEAFF.

The J gene is TRBJ1-6, the V gene TRBV27; 7 bases are shared with TRBD1. CDR3 length equals 14 residues. Germline trimming cut 6 bases from V and 6 bases from J; bases unmatched to any gene: 5. Germline V gene lookup returns CDR1 MNHEY and CDR2 SMNVEV (reference sequence). The CDR3 DNA sequence: TGTGCCAGCAGCCAGGGGGTAGTTAATTCACCCCTCCACTTT. Its translation: CASSQGVVNSPLHF.

This sequence joins TRBV7-9 and TRBJ2-3, with 7 bases aligning to TRBD1. This CDR3 is built from 14 residues. Germline CDR1 and CDR2: SEHNR and FQNEAQ (reference sequence). With V trimmed by 0 bases and J by 4 bases, 1 base remained unmatched. Here the CDR3 DNA reads TGTGCCAGCAGCTTAGCAGGGGGCGCAGATACGCAGTATTTT. Translating gives CASSLAGGADTQYF. Variable domain in full (rest from reference TRBV7-9 and TRBJ2-3): DTGVSQNPRHKITKRGQNVTFRCDPISEHNRLYWYRQTLGQGPEFLTYFQNEAQLEKSRLLSDRFSAERPKGSFSTLEIQRTEQGDSAMYLCASSLAGGADTQYFGPGTRLTVL.

Regarding this clone: The sample holds other DNA sequences that translate to the same CDR3. This chain connects TRBV5-1 to TRBJ1-4; D not certain. Trimming cost V 5 bases and J 7 bases, with 18 bases left between them. The V gene's germline CDR1 is SGHRS and CDR2 YFSETQ. This CDR3 comprises 15 residues. The CDR3: CASSLDGEASEKLFF. In nucleotides, the CDR3 is TGCGCCAGCAGTCTGGATGGGGAGGCGAGTGAAAAACTGTTTTTT.

The sample holds one count of this clone. This chain connects TRBV3-1 (or the pseudogene TRBV3-2) to TRBJ2-5; TRBD2 matches 7 bases. Trimming cost V 4 bases and J 2 bases; bases outside gene matches: 7. The germline gives CDR1 LGHDT, CDR2 YNNKEL (reference sequence). The CDR3 consists of 15 residues. The DNA of the CDR3 is TGTGCCAGCAGCCGCCGCTTCGGGGGGCAAGAGACCCAGTACTTC. This codes for CASSRRFGGQETQYF.

This clone was counted only a few times. J is TRBJ1-2 and V is TRBV6-1, with 11 bases identical to TRBD1. V shed 6 bases and J 5 bases; nucleotides not matched to a gene: 8. The CDR3 length is 15 residues. CDR1 is MNHNS, CDR2 SASEGT, per germline. The CDR3 DNA follows: TGTGCCAGCAGGGACGGGACAGGGGGGTATTATGGCTACACCTTC. Residues: CASRDGTGGYYGYTF.

The rearrangement joins TRBV9 to TRBJ2-3; tentatively, D is TRBD2 (5 bases). Trimming pared 4 bases from V and 3 bases from J, leaving 15 bases between. The CDR3 extends over 15 amino acids. The germline V gene has CDR1 SGDLS and CDR2 YYNGEE. CDR3 residues: CASSLGPGGTDTQYF. Written as DNA, the CDR3 is TGTGCCAGCAGCCTCGGACCAGGAGGAACAGATACGCAGTATTTT.

This clone has more than one count but fewer than ten. The chain carries TRBV11-2 and TRBJ2-7, with 14 positions matching TRBD2. Germline values: CDR1 SGHAT, CDR2 FQNNGV. V shed 5 bases, J shed 6 bases, and the junction held 6 bases outside the gene matches. The CDR3 runs 15 residues. In nucleotides, the CDR3 is TGTGCCAGCAGCAAGGGACTAGCGGGAGAAAGCGAGCAGTACTTC. Translated, it gives CASSKGLAGESEQYF.

The chain links TRBV28 to TRBJ2-7, with 9 bases fitting TRBD1. Germline CDR1 MDHEN, CDR2 SYDVKM. The CDR3 sequence is 14 residues long. The J segment lost 2 bases and the V segment lost 7 bases, leaving 6 bases of the junction unmatched. CDR3 nucleotide sequence: TGTGCCAGCACTAAGACAGGGGGTACCTACGAGCAGTACTTC. Residues: CASTKTGGTYEQYF.